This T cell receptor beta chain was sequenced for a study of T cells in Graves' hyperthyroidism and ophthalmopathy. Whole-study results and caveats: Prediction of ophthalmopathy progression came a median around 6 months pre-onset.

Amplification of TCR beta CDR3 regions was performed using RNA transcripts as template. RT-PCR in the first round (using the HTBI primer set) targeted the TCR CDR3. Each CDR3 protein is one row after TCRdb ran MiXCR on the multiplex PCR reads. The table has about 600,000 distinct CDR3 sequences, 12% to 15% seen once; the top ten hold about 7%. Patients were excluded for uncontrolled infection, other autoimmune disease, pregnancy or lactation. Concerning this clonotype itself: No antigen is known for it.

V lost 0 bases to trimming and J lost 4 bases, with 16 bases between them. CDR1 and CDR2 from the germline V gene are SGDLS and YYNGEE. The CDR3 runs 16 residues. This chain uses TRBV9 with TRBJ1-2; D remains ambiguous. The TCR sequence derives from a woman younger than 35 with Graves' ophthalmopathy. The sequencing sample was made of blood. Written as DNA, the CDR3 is TGTGCCAGCAGCGTAGCTCGCGACACATTACTCTATGGCTACACCTTC. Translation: CASSVARDTLLYGYTF. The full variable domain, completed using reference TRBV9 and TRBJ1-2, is DSGVTQTPKHLITATGQRVTLRCSPRSGDLSVYWYQQSLDQGLQFLIQYYNGEERAKGNILERFSAQQFPDLHSELNLSSLELGDSALYFCASSVARDTLLYGYTFGSGTRLTVV.